Shown below are 32 T cell receptor beta chains from a single sample sequenced in a study of siplizumab effects on memory and regulatory T cells. Produced via immunoSEQ multiplex PCR; TCRdb's table is partial and in-frame only. The data show 70,000 to 100,000 clones, roughly 96% seen once. Input material: naive CD4+ T cells sorted from blood. The source is a human donor in good health.

The J gene is TRBJ1-2, the V gene TRBV7-8; 12 bases fit TRBD1. Unmatched junction bases numbered 7, after V lost 0 bases and J lost 8 bases. This CDR3 has 16 residues. Germline V CDR1 and CDR2: SGHVS, FQNEAQ. The CDR3 spells CASSLASGQGAWGYTF. DNA for the CDR3: TGTGCCAGCAGCTTAGCATCGGGACAGGGGGCCTGGGGCTACACCTTC.

J is TRBJ2-7 and V is TRBV7-2; no clear D gene. Germline V gene sequence: CDR1 SGHTA, CDR2 FQGNSA. The CDR3 has 12 amino acids. Deletions cut 3 bases from V and 6 bases from J, with 9 bases between. Here the CDR3 reads CASSFVGVEQYF. The DNA of the CDR3 is TGTGCCAGCAGCTTCGTTGGGGTCGAGCAGTACTTC. Using reference TRBV7-2 and TRBJ2-7 for the parts outside the CDR3, the full variable domain is GAGVSQSPSNKVTEKGKDVELRCDPISGHTALYWYRQSLGQGLEFLIYFQGNSAPDKSGLPSDRFSAERTGGSVSTLTIQRTQQEDSAVYLCASSFVGVEQYFGPGTRLTVT.

V gene TRBV7-7 combines with J gene TRBJ2-1; D may be TRBD1 or TRBD2 (5 bases each). CDR1 SSHAT and CDR2 FNYEAQ come from the germline V gene (reference sequence). This CDR3 spans 16 amino acids. V was clipped by 2 bases and J by 3 bases, with 14 bases between them. CDR3 residues: CASSLTGTVGYNEQFF. The CDR3 DNA follows: TGTGCCAGCAGCTTAACCGGGACGGTGGGCTACAATGAGCAGTTCTTC. Complete variable domain (other parts from reference TRBV7-7 and TRBJ2-1): GAGVSQSPRYKVTKRGQDVTLRCDPISSHATLYWYQQALGQGPEFLTYFNYEAQPDKSGLPSDRFSAERPEGSISTLTIQRTEQRDSAMYRCASSLTGTVGYNEQFFGPGTRLTVL.

J is TRBJ2-7 and V is TRBV7-9, with D maybe TRBD1 (6 bases). Germline V gene sequence: CDR1 SEHNR, CDR2 FQNEAQ (reference sequence). V was cut by 4 bases and J by 5 bases, with 21 bases left in between. The CDR3 is 16 amino acids. CDR3 coding DNA: TGTGCCAGCAGCTACTTAACACAGGGCGGTTTCGACGAGCAGTACTTC. Amino acid sequence: CASSYLTQGGFDEQYF.

The V and J genes are TRBV27 and TRBJ2-6; weak D call: TRBD1 (6 bases). V was pared by 4 bases and J by 0 bases, with 19 bases between. CDR1 and CDR2 (germline): MNHEY, SMNVEV (reference sequence). This CDR3 region has 19 residues. CDR3 coding DNA: TGTGCCAGCAGTTCCCCAGGGGCCCAAGTAATCTCTGGGGCCAACGTCCTGACTTTC. This encodes CASSSPGAQVISGANVLTF.

The chain joins TRBV6-1 to TRBJ1-1; TRBD1 matches 7 bases. V shed 5 bases and J 3 bases; nucleotides not matched to a gene: 3. In germline, CDR1 is MNHNS, CDR2 SASEGT. CDR3 length equals 13 residues. The CDR3 nucleotides read TGTGCCAGCAGTAAGGGACAGTACACTGAAGCTTTCTTT. Translation: CASSKGQYTEAFF.

V and J are TRBV4-2 and TRBJ1-2, with a tentative D call TRBD1 (6 bases). Per germline, CDR1 LGHNA and CDR2 YNFKEQ. Trimming took off 0 bases at V and 6 bases at J, with 14 bases between the two ends. The CDR3 length is 15 residues. The CDR3 bases are TGTGCCAGCAGCCAAGATACAGGGATTATACATGGCTACACCTTC. It translates to CASSQDTGIIHGYTF.

The J gene is TRBJ2-7, the V gene TRBV7-2, with TRBD2 identical over 11 bases. The germline V gene has CDR1 SGHTA and CDR2 FQGNSA. Trimming cost V 1 base and J 5 bases; bases outside gene matches: 4. CDR3 length: 15 residues. The CDR3 DNA reads as TGTGCCAGCAGCTTAGATAGCGGGGGGGCAGACGAGCAGTACTTC. Its translation is CASSLDSGGADEQYF.

The chain employs TRBV5-1 and TRBJ2-5, with D possibly being TRBD2 (6 bases). CDR1 is SGHRS and CDR2 is YFSETQ in the germline V gene. V lost 4 bases, J lost 1 base, and 11 bases lay in between. The CDR3 is 14 residues long. Here the CDR3 DNA reads TGCGCCAGCAGCGCGGGACGGCTCCAAGAGACCCAGTACTTC. It specifies CASSAGRLQETQYF.

The rearrangement links TRBV7-3 to TRBJ2-1; perhaps TRBD2 as D (6 bases). V shed 5 bases and J shed 7 bases, with 12 bases lying between them. The length of the CDR3 is 13 residues. Germline CDR1 SGHTA, CDR2 FQGTGA. CDR3 in amino acids: CASSRDLLNEQFF. The CDR3 nucleotides read TGTGCCAGCAGCCGGGACTTGTTAAATGAGCAGTTCTTC.

The V gene is TRBV7-9, the J gene TRBJ2-7; TRBD1 matches at 11 bases. The CDR3 has 14 amino acids. J was trimmed by 9 bases and V by 6 bases; bases with no gene match: 10. Per the germline V gene, CDR1 is SEHNR and CDR2 is FQNEAQ (reference sequence). The CDR3 loop reads CASSRTGGDSGQYF. CDR3 bases: TGTGCCAGCAGTCGGACAGGGGGCGATTCCGGGCAGTACTTC. Full variable domain (rest looked up from reference TRBV7-9 and TRBJ2-7): DTGVSQNPRHKITKRGQNVTFRCDPISEHNRLYWYRQTLGQGPEFLTYFQNEAQLEKSRLLSDRFSAERPKGSFSTLEIQRTEQGDSAMYLCASSRTGGDSGQYFGPGTRLTVT.

The genes are TRBV5-6 and TRBJ2-7, with 9 bases aligning to TRBD1. Trimming took 4 bases from V and 6 from J; bases not matched to a gene: 5. Germline CDR1 and CDR2: SGHDT and YYEEEE. The CDR3 runs to 13 residues. The CDR3 loop is CASSLGQGLEQYF. In DNA, the CDR3 is TGTGCCAGCAGCCTGGGACAGGGACTCGAGCAGTACTTC.

The V gene is TRBV6-5, the J gene TRBJ2-5, with D hard to call. The CDR3 is 15 amino acids. V was clipped by 0 bases and J by 2 bases, with 10 bases between them. CDR1 and CDR2 (germline): MNHEY, SVGAGI. The CDR3 region is CASSYSTGWQETQYF. The CDR3 DNA follows: TGTGCCAGCAGTTACTCGACTGGATGGCAAGAGACCCAGTACTTC.

The chain employs TRBV5-5 and TRBJ1-1; a weak D match, TRBD1 (5 bases). V lost 4 bases, J lost 4 bases, and 14 bases lay in between. Looked up from germline, CDR1 is SGHKS and CDR2 is YYEKEE (reference sequence). The CDR3 is made up of 14 amino acids. The CDR3 region is CASSVLRVSTEAFF. CDR3 nucleotide sequence: TGTGCCAGCAGCGTCCTCAGGGTTTCCACTGAAGCTTTCTTT.

This chain joins TRBV19 and TRBJ2-4; 8 bases agree with TRBD1. From germline, CDR1 is LNHDA and CDR2 SQIVND (reference sequence). Trimming took 2 bases from V and 4 from J; bases not matched to a gene: 7. The CDR3 has 16 residues. The CDR3 DNA reads TGTGCCAGTAGTATAACACGGACAGGGCCAAAAAACATTCAGTACTTC. Amino acids: CASSITRTGPKNIQYF.

J is TRBJ1-1 and V is TRBV23-1; D is unclear. TRBV23-1 is an ORF, and what it does is uncertain. CDR3 length: 18 residues. The V and J ends lost 0 bases and 0 bases respectively, with 17 bases between them. The chain's CDR3 is CASSQSSRRDCLNTEAFF. The CDR3 bases are TGCGCCAGCAGTCAATCGAGCAGGAGGGATTGTTTGAACACTGAAGCTTTCTTT.

The J gene is TRBJ1-4, the V gene TRBV6-4, with D tentatively TRBD1 (5 bases). This CDR3 has 14 amino acids. The V and J ends lost 8 bases and 5 bases respectively, with 15 bases between them. Looked up from germline, CDR1 is MRHNA and CDR2 is SNTAGT. CDR3 nucleotides: TGTGCCAGCGCCACAAAGCGGGGGAATGAAAAACTGTTTTTT. This sequence encodes CASATKRGNEKLFF.

DNA of the CDR3: TGTGCCAGCATAGAATCGGACAGGGATGATGGCTACACCTTC. It yields the protein CASIESDRDDGYTF. The chain uses TRBV28 and TRBJ1-2; 8 positions match TRBD1. The CDR3 covers 14 residues. V lost 7 bases, J lost 6 bases, and 10 bases stayed unmatched. From germline, CDR1 is MDHEN and CDR2 SYDVKM.

CDR3 sequence: CASRDRDRYYEQYF. CDR3 coding DNA: TGCGCCAGCAGAGACCGGGACAGATACTACGAGCAGTACTTC. The rearrangement links TRBV10-1 to TRBJ2-7; TRBD1 matches at 7 bases. The V gene end was trimmed by 6 bases and the J gene end by 3 bases; junction bases not matched to a gene: 8. The germline V gene has CDR1 WNHNN and CDR2 SYGVQD (reference sequence). The CDR3 loop spans 14 amino acids.

The chain links TRBV13 to TRBJ2-7; 8 nucleotides match TRBD2. CDR3 size: 15 residues. V was clipped by 3 bases and J by 2 bases; unmatched bases: 6. The germline gives CDR1 PRHDT, CDR2 FYEKMQ (reference sequence). The DNA for the CDR3 is TGTGCCAGCAGCTTCGGCGGGGGGAAGACCTACGAGCAGTACTTC. It translates to CASSFGGGKTYEQYF.

V gene TRBV28 combines with J gene TRBJ1-1; D uncertain. The germline V and J ends were trimmed by 3 bases and 1 base, with 18 bases remaining between them. In germline, CDR1 is MDHEN, CDR2 SYDVKM. CDR3 length: 17 amino acids. The CDR3 protein is CASSFTRGVRPNTEAFF. CDR3 bases: TGTGCCAGCAGTTTCACCCGCGGGGTCAGGCCGAACACTGAAGCTTTCTTT.

The rearrangement links TRBV2 to TRBJ1-4; maybe TRBD1 (6 bases). CDR1 and CDR2 (germline): SNHLY, FYNNEI. The CDR3 has 15 amino acids. Trimming took 3 bases from V and 0 from J, leaving 8 bases between them. The CDR3 DNA sequence: TGTGCCAGCAGTGAGGGACAAACAACTAATGAAAAACTGTTTTTT. It yields the protein CASSEGQTTNEKLFF.

V usage is TRBV7-9 and J usage is TRBJ2-3; TRBD2 agrees at 11 bases. CDR1 is SEHNR, CDR2 FQNEAQ, per germline (reference sequence). The CDR3 has 18 residues. Trimming took 5 bases from V and 1 from J; bases not matched to a gene: 11. This CDR3 is CASSKTSGGQWGTDTQYF. The CDR3 DNA reads as TGTGCCAGCAGCAAAACTAGCGGGGGCCAATGGGGCACAGATACGCAGTATTTT. Drawing the rest from reference TRBV7-9 and TRBJ2-3, the complete variable domain is DTGVSQNPRHKITKRGQNVTFRCDPISEHNRLYWYRQTLGQGPEFLTYFQNEAQLEKSRLLSDRFSAERPKGSFSTLEIQRTEQGDSAMYLCASSKTSGGQWGTDTQYFGPGTRLTVL.

The chain is built from TRBV27 and TRBJ2-1; TRBD2 aligns across 8 bases. The CDR3 has 18 amino acids. V dropped 3 bases and J dropped 6; count of bases not matched to a gene: 16. The germline V gene has CDR1 MNHEY and CDR2 SMNVEV (reference sequence). The CDR3: CASSLGARRGGFSNEQFF. The CDR3 DNA follows: TGTGCCAGCAGTTTGGGTGCAAGACGGGGGGGCTTTAGCAATGAGCAGTTCTTC.

This clone was picked up a small number of times. V usage is TRBV7-2 and J usage is TRBJ2-7, with a possible D match to TRBD2 (5 bases). V was clipped by 3 bases and J by 7 bases, with 10 bases between them. This CDR3 has 12 amino acids. Germline CDR1 and CDR2: SGHTA and FQGNSA. CDR3 nucleotide sequence: TGTGCCAGCAGCTTCGGGATGGGGGAGCAGTACTTC. Protein: CASSFGMGEQYF.

This chain links TRBV2 with TRBJ1-1, with TRBD1 identical over 8 bases. Germline V lookup: CDR1 SNHLY, CDR2 FYNNEI. V trimming: 4 bases; J trimming: 0 bases; junction bases outside the gene matches: 4. The length of the CDR3 is 15 residues. The chain's CDR3 is CASSGRQGMNTEAFF. CDR3 sequence (DNA): TGTGCCAGCAGTGGACGACAGGGGATGAACACTGAAGCTTTCTTT.

V gene TRBV7-2 combines with J gene TRBJ1-1, with D possibly matching TRBD1 (6 bases). This CDR3 has 14 amino acids. CDR1 is SGHTA, CDR2 FQGNSA, per germline. Deletions cut 5 bases from V and 4 bases from J, with 14 bases between. The CDR3 nucleotides are TGTGCCAGCAGCGCCCAGGGGTCTTCCACTGAAGCTTTCTTT. It encodes CASSAQGSSTEAFF.

V gene TRBV19 combines with J gene TRBJ1-3; the D is unclear. The ends were cut back, 6 bases at V and 0 bases at J, with 6 bases in the middle. The germline V gene has CDR1 LNHDA and CDR2 SQIVND (reference sequence). This CDR3 has 13 residues. The CDR3 bases are TGTGCCAGTAGGGCGTACTCTGGAAACACCATATATTTT. This translates into CASRAYSGNTIYF.

The rearrangement uses TRBV11-3 and TRBJ2-3, with D perhaps being TRBD1 or TRBD2 (5 bases each). The germline gives CDR1 SGHNT, CDR2 YENEEA. CDR3 length equals 14 residues. Trimming stripped 2 bases from V and 4 bases from J, with 10 bases between. For the CDR3, the DNA is TGTGCCAGCAGCTTATGGCAGGGAGCAGATACGCAGTATTTT. Protein: CASSLWQGADTQYF.

The chain couples TRBV19 to TRBJ1-5, with D maybe TRBD1 (5 bases). Trimming removed 2 bases from V and 1 base from J, with 15 bases in between. The germline V gene has CDR1 LNHDA and CDR2 SQIVND (reference sequence). This CDR3 region has 17 residues. The CDR3 here is CASSISRGGMSNQPQHF. CDR3 bases: TGTGCCAGTAGTATATCGCGGGGGGGAATGAGCAATCAGCCCCAGCATTTT. Full variable domain (missing parts from reference TRBV19 and TRBJ1-5): DGGITQSPKYLFRKEGQNVTLSCEQNLNHDAMYWYRQDPGQGLRLIYYSQIVNDFQKGDIAEGYSVSREKKESFPLTVTSAQKNPTAFYLCASSISRGGMSNQPQHFGDGTRLSIL.

The chain links TRBV29-1 to TRBJ1-1; D is ambiguous. Trimming pared 3 bases from V and 1 base from J, leaving 12 bases between. CDR1 is SQVTM and CDR2 is ANQGSEA in the germline V gene. The CDR3 covers 14 residues. CDR3 residues: CSVDTRLTNTEAFF. CDR3 DNA sequence: TGCAGCGTTGATACACGGCTGACGAACACTGAAGCTTTCTTT.

The CDR3 DNA reads as TGTGCCAGCAGTGCCCCGGGGGTCTACGAGCAGTACTTC. Its translation: CASSAPGVYEQYF. The chain carries TRBV25-1 and TRBJ2-7; D possibly corresponds to TRBD2 (6 bases). The CDR3 length is 13 residues. The germline V gene has CDR1 MGHDK and CDR2 SYGVNS. Trimming stripped 4 bases from V and 3 bases from J, with 10 bases between.